Listed below are T cell receptor beta chains from one sample, sequenced in a study of cytomegalovirus exposure and HLA in healthy donors. Assay: immunoSEQ multiplex PCR; the TCRdb copy retains only in-frame clones and omits some. In the table there are about 110,000 clones, approximately 86% of which are singletons. Source material: PBMCs. The receptors here all came from a man aged 35 to 55 in good health and CMV-seronegative. Both conserved end residues are part of each CDR3. D genes are given only for firm matches. A row's size may be missing; if present it is once, few, many or a size class.

>TRBJ2-3|-|TRBV5-1|-
TGCGCCAGCAGCTCCAGGACTCGAACAGATACGCAGTATTTT
CASSSRTRTDTQYF
>TRBJ1-2|TRBD1|TRBV6-1|-
TGTGCCAGCAGACCTACCGGGACAGGGGACTATGGCTACACCTTC
CASRPTGTGDYGYTF
>TRBJ2-2|-|TRBV5-4|-
TGTGCCGGGGGGGGCGCGAACACCGGGGAGCTGTTTTTT
CAGGGANTGELFF
>TRBJ2-7|-|TRBV11-1|-
TGTGCCAGCAGCTTAGGGAGGGCTAACGAGCAGTACTTC
CASSLGRANEQYF
>TRBJ2-5|-|TRBV11-1|-
TGTGCCAGCGGGGGGGCGGTCCAAGAGACCCAGTACTTC
CASGGAVQETQYF
>TRBJ2-3|TRBD1|TRBV28|-
TGTGCCAGCAGCCGACCCTCCACAGGGGGAAATACGCAGTATTTT
CASSRPSTGGNTQYF
>TRBJ2-3|TRBD2|TRBV29-1|-
TGCAGCGTTGAACTAGCGGGGGAGGGCACAGATACGCAGTATTTT
CSVELAGEGTDTQYF
>TRBJ1-5|-|TRBV15|-
TGTGCCACCAGCTCCCCAGGGTTGGGTTACGGGGGGGTTAGTCAGCCCCAGCATTTT
CATSSPGLGYGGVSQPQHF
>TRBJ1-5|TRBD1|TRBV15|-
TGTGCCACCAGCCACGGGGGACAGGGGAATCAGCCCCAGCATTTT
CATSHGGQGNQPQHF
>TRBJ1-2|-|TRBV28|-
TGTGCCAGCAGTAAGCAGGGATGGGGCGGCTACACCTTC
CASSKQGWGGYTF
>TRBJ1-5|TRBD1|TRBV30|-
TGTGCCTACGCGGTACAGGGGTTGGTAAACAATCAGCCCCAGCATTTT
CAYAVQGLVNNQPQHF
>TRBJ1-4|TRBD1|TRBV4-1|-
TGCGCCAGCAGCCAACCGGACAGGGTCAGTGAAAAACTGTTTTTT
CASSQPDRVSEKLFF
>TRBJ1-5|TRBD1|TRBV19|-
TGTGCCAGTAGTTCAGGACAGGGAGGAAGGACCCAGCATTTT
CASSSGQGGRTQHF
>TRBJ1-4|TRBD1|TRBV5-4|-
TGTGCCAGCAGCTTAAGGGGCAAAGGGGGCCTGGAAAAACTGTTTTTT
CASSLRGKGGLEKLFF
>TRBJ1-4|-|TRBV5-1|-
TGCGCCAGCAGCCGGACCGCAGGGTCCCCTGAAAAACTGTTTTTT
CASSRTAGSPEKLFF
>TRBJ1-3|-|TRBV7-9|few
TGTGCCAGCAGTCCGGACGGACATTCTGGAAACACCATATATTTT
CASSPDGHSGNTIYF
>TRBJ1-5|-|TRBV7-2|-
TGTGCCAGCAGCTTAGACAGGGCGGGCAATCAGCCCCAGCATTTT
CASSLDRAGNQPQHF
>TRBJ2-1|TRBD2|TRBV4-2|-
TGTGCCAGCAGCCCGCAGCGGGGGGCCTCCTACAATGAGCAGTTCTTC
CASSPQRGASYNEQFF
>TRBJ1-5|TRBD1|TRBV28|once
TGTGCCAGCAGTTTACCACAGGGGGGTCAGCCCCAGCATTTT
CASSLPQGGQPQHF
>TRBJ2-5|-|TRBV14|-
TGTGCCAGCAGCCAAGTGATCGGTTTTGGGACCCAGTACTTC
CASSQVIGFGTQYF
>TRBJ2-7|-|TRBV2|few
TGTGCCAGCAGTAGAGGGCGGACCTACGAGCAGTACTTC
CASSRGRTYEQYF